This T cell receptor beta chain was found in a study of graft-versus-host responses after intestinal transplantation. Turning to the study itself: Transplantation in recipients was multivisceral, liver-intestinal, or isolated intestinal. Each patient got anti-thymocyte globulin induction, then tacrolimus and steroids for roughly 3 years.

Profiled with immunoSEQ multiplex PCR; TCRdb holds only in-frame clones, not every one. The repertoire consists of 65,000 to 90,000 clones, with roughly 90% occurring once and the leading ten covering roughly 2.5%. This clone appeared a single time. No antigen is known for it. The source is a human donor who received an intestinal transplant. The sequencing here drew on unstimulated CD8+ T cells sorted from spleen or lymph node cells, taken before intestinal transplant.

The CDR3 sequence: CASSYDTGGGETQYF. CDR3 sequence (DNA): TGTGCCAGCAGTTATGACACAGGGGGCGGAGAGACCCAGTACTTC. The chain couples TRBV28 to TRBJ2-5; 9 bases agree with TRBD1. The germline gives CDR1 MDHEN, CDR2 SYDVKM. This CDR3 comprises 15 residues. The J segment lost 4 bases and the V segment lost 4 bases, leaving 7 bases of the junction unmatched. The entire variable domain, with the rest obtained from reference TRBV28 and TRBJ2-5, is as follows: DVKVTQSSRYLVKRTGEKVFLECVQDMDHENMFWYRQDPGLGLRLIYFSYDVKMKEKGDIPEGYSVSREKKERFSLILESASTNQTSMYLCASSYDTGGGETQYFGPGTRLLVL.